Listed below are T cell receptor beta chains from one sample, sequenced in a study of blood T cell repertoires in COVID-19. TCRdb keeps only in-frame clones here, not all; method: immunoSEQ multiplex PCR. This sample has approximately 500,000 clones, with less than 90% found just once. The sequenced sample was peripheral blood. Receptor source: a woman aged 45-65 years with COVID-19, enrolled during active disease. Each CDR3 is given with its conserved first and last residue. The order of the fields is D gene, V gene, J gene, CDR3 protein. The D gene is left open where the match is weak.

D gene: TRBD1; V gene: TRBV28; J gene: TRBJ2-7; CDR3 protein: CASSPRQGFHEQYF
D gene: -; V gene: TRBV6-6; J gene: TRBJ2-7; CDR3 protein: CASINGPRGQKYEQYF
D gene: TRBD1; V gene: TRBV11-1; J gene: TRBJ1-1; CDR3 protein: CASSFGQGGGEAFF
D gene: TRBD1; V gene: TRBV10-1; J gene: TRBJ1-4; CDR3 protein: CASSADRRGEKLFF
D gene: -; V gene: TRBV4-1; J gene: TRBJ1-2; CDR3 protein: CASSQDRGGWDGYTF
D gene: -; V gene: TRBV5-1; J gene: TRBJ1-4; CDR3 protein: CASSWKGPGDEKLFF
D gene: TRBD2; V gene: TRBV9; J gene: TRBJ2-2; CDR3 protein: CASSVPPGGRGGNTGELFF
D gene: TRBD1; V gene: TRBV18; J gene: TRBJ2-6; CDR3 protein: CASSRGTGSSGANVLTF
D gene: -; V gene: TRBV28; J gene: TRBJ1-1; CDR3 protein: CASSLVGAPEGNTEAFF
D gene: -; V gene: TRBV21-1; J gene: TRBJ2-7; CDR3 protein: CASSKATLGGVYSYEQYF
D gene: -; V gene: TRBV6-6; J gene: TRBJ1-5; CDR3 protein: CASSYSRQPQHF
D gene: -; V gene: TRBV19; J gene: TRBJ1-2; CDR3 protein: CASSIVRSETNYGYTF
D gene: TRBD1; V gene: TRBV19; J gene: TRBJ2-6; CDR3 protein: CASRGRGANVLTF
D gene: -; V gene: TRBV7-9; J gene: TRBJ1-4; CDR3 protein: CASSLSGGRNEKLFF
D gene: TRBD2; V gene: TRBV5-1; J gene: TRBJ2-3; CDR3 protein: CASSGGGAGDTQYF
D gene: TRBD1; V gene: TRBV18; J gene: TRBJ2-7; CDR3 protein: CASSPGQGVPYEQYF
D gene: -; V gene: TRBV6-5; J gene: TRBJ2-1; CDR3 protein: CASSYSIETGRGQFF
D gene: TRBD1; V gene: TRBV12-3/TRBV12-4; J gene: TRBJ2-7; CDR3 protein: CASSSGGREQYF
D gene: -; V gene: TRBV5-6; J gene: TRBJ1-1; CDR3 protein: CASSLVATGRTEAFF
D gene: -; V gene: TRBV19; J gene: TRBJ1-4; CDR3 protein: CASRNRGINEKLFF
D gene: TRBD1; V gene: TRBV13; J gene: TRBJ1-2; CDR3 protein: CASSLGPFGTGGYTF
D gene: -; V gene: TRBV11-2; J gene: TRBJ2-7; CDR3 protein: CASSLAGEQYF
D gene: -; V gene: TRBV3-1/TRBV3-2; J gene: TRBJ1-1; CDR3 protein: CASSRKDRNTEAFF
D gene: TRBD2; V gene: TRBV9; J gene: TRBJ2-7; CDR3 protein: CASSYLGTGGYEQYF
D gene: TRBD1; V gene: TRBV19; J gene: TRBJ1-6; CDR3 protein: CASSSDRGTNSPLHF
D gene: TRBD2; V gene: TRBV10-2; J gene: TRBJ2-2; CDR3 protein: CASSDRSGGADTGELFF